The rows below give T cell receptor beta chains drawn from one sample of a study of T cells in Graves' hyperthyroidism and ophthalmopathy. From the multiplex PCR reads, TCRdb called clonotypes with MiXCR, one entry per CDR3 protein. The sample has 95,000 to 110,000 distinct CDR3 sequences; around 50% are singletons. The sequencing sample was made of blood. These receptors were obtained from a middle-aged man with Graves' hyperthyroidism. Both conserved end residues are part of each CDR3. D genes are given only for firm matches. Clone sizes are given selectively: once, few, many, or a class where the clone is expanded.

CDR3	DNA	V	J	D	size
CASSSGSTEAFF	TGTGCCAGCAGCTCGGGGTCTACTGAAGCTTTCTTT	TRBV7-9	TRBJ1-1	-	once
CAIRGTGGGDGSYEQYF	TGTGCCATCAGAGGGACAGGGGGTGGGGATGGGTCCTACGAGCAGTACTTC	TRBV10-3	TRBJ2-7	TRBD1	-
CASSTGPTATEAFF	TGTGCCAGCAGCACAGGACCTACGGCCACTGAAGCTTTCTTT	TRBV7-8	TRBJ1-1	-	many
CASSARPDRVPLTDTQYF	TGTGCCAGCAGCGCCCGGCCTGACAGGGTCCCGCTCACAGATACGCAGTATTTT	TRBV7-2	TRBJ2-3	TRBD1	-
CASIPTGTGGKVNQPQHF	TGTGCCAGCATCCCCACCGGGACAGGGGGCAAGGTAAATCAGCCCCAGCATTTT	TRBV7-2	TRBJ1-5	TRBD1	-
CSARRTGGPQHF	TGCAGTGCTAGACGGACAGGGGGGCCCCAGCATTTT	TRBV20-1	TRBJ1-5	TRBD1	-
CASSLGPATASYEQYF	TGTGCCAGCAGTTTAGGGCCAGCGACCGCATCCTACGAGCAGTACTTC	TRBV28	TRBJ2-7	-	many
CASSFRAGSREQYF	TGTGCCAGCAGCTTCCGGGCGGGGTCTAGGGAGCAGTACTTC	TRBV11-3	TRBJ2-7	-	once
CSAPGGTEAFF	TGCAGTGCCCCCGGGGGGACTGAAGCTTTCTTT	TRBV20-1	TRBJ1-1	-	-
CASSFGQGTEAFF	TGTGCCAGCAGCTTCGGACAGGGCACTGAAGCTTTCTTT	TRBV7-9	TRBJ1-1	TRBD1	many
CASSVAPMVDNEQFF	TGTGCCAGCAGCGTAGCCCCAATGGTTGACAATGAGCAGTTCTTC	TRBV9	TRBJ2-1	-	many
CATSDSGTDSYQPQHF	TGTGCCACCAGTGATAGTGGGACAGATTCGTATCAGCCCCAGCATTTT	TRBV24-1	TRBJ1-5	TRBD1	many
CARTPSYEQYF	TGTGCCCGGACTCCCTCCTACGAGCAGTACTTC	TRBV2	TRBJ2-7	-	-
CSVEVAGETQYF	TGCAGCGTTGAAGTAGCGGGGGAGACCCAGTACTTC	TRBV29-1	TRBJ2-5	TRBD2	-